The 15 T cell receptor beta chains below were found in one sample sequenced in a study of T-cell reconstitution after alpha-beta-depleted transplantation in children. Preparation of the TCRbeta library used unique molecular identifiers. TCRdb reanalysed the PCR reads using MiXCR and keeps one entry per CDR3 protein. The sample has about 58,000 distinct CDR3 sequences, roughly 46% seen once. The sequencing here drew on PBMCs, mostly from graft donor cells, taken 360 days after TCRalphabeta/CD19-depleted stem cell transplant. The receptors stem from a male patient aged 10 to 17 who had a stem cell transplant for acute lymphoblastic leukemia, so the T cells may come from the graft donor.

This clonotype was seen a handful of times. The chain links TRBV5-1 to TRBJ1-2; a possible D gene is TRBD1 (6 bases). Germline V CDR1 and CDR2: SGHRS, YFSETQ. Trimming took 4 bases from V and 2 from J, leaving 9 bases between them. The CDR3 is 13 residues long. DNA for the CDR3: TGCGCCAGCAGCCAGACAGGAAACTATGGCTACACCTTC. It specifies CASSQTGNYGYTF.

This clonotype came up a few times. The V gene is TRBV18, the J gene TRBJ2-3; 11 bases agree with TRBD2. CDR1 is KGHSH, CDR2 LQKENI, per germline. The V and J ends lost 1 base and 0 bases, in that order; junction bases with no gene match: 3. The CDR3 runs 17 residues. CDR3: CASSPLLAGGSTDTQYF. In DNA, the CDR3 is TGTGCCAGCTCACCACTTCTAGCGGGGGGCAGCACAGATACGCAGTATTTT.

This clonotype was seen a handful of times. This chain connects TRBV12-3 or TRBV12-4 to TRBJ1-5, with a weak D call TRBD1 (5 bases). This CDR3 is built from 13 residues. V gave up 6 bases and J gave up 2 bases, with 8 bases separating them. As DNA, the CDR3 is TGTGCCAGCAGACAGGCTGGCAATCAGCCCCAGCATTTT. Translated: CASRQAGNQPQHF.

There are a few counts of this clonotype. The chain employs TRBV5-5 and TRBJ2-4; TRBD2 aligns across 10 bases. V was pared by 1 base and J by 0 bases, with 7 bases of the junction left unmatched. This CDR3 spans 18 amino acids. Germline values: CDR1 SGHKS, CDR2 YYEKEE (reference sequence). As DNA, the CDR3 is TGTGCCAGCAGCTTGAGGCTAGCGGGGGCTCTAGCCAAAAACATTCAGTACTTC. It codes for CASSLRLAGALAKNIQYF.

The chain joins TRBV28 to TRBJ2-3, with 8 nucleotides matching TRBD2. This CDR3 has 15 amino acids. Germline assignment: CDR1 MDHEN and CDR2 SYDVKM. The ends lost 9 bases at V and 2 bases at J; junction bases unmatched: 10. This CDR3 reads CASRSGSGPTDTQYF. As DNA, the CDR3 is TGTGCCAGTAGAAGCGGGAGCGGGCCCACAGATACGCAGTATTTT.

This clonotype occurred a few times. The chain links TRBV28 to TRBJ2-5, with a possible D match to TRBD2 (5 bases). This CDR3 has 16 amino acids. The germline V gene encodes CDR1 MDHEN and CDR2 SYDVKM. Deletions cut 4 bases from V and 1 base from J, with 16 bases between. In DNA, the CDR3 is TGTGCCAGCAGTTCAACGGGGAGTTGGAGCCAAGAGACCCAGTACTTC. Translation gives CASSSTGSWSQETQYF.

This chain joins TRBV7-2 and TRBJ1-1; D is unclear. Germline loops: CDR1 SGHTA, CDR2 FQGNSA. This CDR3 is built from 15 residues. Between the trimmed V and J ends, which lost 3 bases and 5 bases, there was a span of 16 bases. The CDR3 coding sequence is TGTGCCAGCAGCTTGGCCCCGATGGGAGGGACTGAAGCTTTCTTT. The encoded protein is CASSLAPMGGTEAFF.

This rearrangement joins TRBV5-1 to TRBJ2-3, with D possibly matching TRBD2 (6 bases). The CDR3 has 15 amino acids. Germline values: CDR1 SGHRS, CDR2 YFSETQ. V was pared by 5 bases and J by 0 bases, with 13 bases between. CDR3 amino acids: CASSPLAASTDTQYF. The DNA for the CDR3 is TGCGCCAGCAGTCCCTTAGCGGCCAGCACAGATACGCAGTATTTT.

This clonotype was counted a few times. V gene TRBV28 combines with J gene TRBJ2-7; a possible D gene is TRBD1 (6 bases). The length of the CDR3 is 14 residues. Per germline, CDR1 MDHEN and CDR2 SYDVKM. Trimming stripped 4 bases from V and 3 bases from J, with 13 bases between. CDR3 nucleotides: TGTGCCAGCAGTTCCCGGGACAAAAACTACGAGCAGTACTTC. Translation: CASSSRDKNYEQYF.

This clonotype occurred a few times. The chain uses TRBV6-1 and TRBJ1-1; D gene uncertain. The V gene lost 7 bases and the J gene lost 0 bases, with 12 bases spanning the gap. Germline V gene lookup returns CDR1 MNHNS and CDR2 SASEGT. The CDR3 is made up of 14 amino acids. As DNA, the CDR3 is TGTGCCAGCATTCGGACTCCTATGAACACTGAAGCTTTCTTT. The encoded protein is CASIRTPMNTEAFF.

The chain couples TRBV27 to TRBJ2-1; a possible D gene is TRBD1 (6 bases). V lost 3 bases and J 4 bases, leaving 10 bases between the germline ends. CDR3 length: 14 amino acids. CDR1 is MNHEY, CDR2 SMNVEV, per germline (reference sequence). CDR3 sequence: CASSFGGRYNEQFF. CDR3 nucleotides: TGTGCCAGCAGTTTTGGGGGCAGATACAATGAGCAGTTCTTC.

In this sample, this clonotype turned up a few times. This chain links TRBV7-9 with TRBJ2-7, with D unclear. The CDR3 covers 15 residues. Germline-derived CDR1 and CDR2 are SEHNR and FQNEAQ (reference sequence). Trimming left V 7 bases short and J 3 bases short, with 19 bases between. The CDR3 nucleotides are TGTGCCAGCACCACCCGGCGAGGCCCAAACTACGAGCAGTACTTC. As protein: CASTTRRGPNYEQYF. The whole variable domain, remainder taken from reference TRBV7-9 and TRBJ2-7, is DTGVSQNPRHKITKRGQNVTFRCDPISEHNRLYWYRQTLGQGPEFLTYFQNEAQLEKSRLLSDRFSAERPKGSFSTLEIQRTEQGDSAMYLCASTTRRGPNYEQYFGPGTRLTVT.

Here the CDR3 DNA reads TGCGCCAGCAGTCAATCAAAGCGGGAGGGCCGTGAGGAGCTGTTTTTT. This gives the protein CASSQSKREGREELFF. The chain has TRBV23-1 and TRBJ2-2, with 10 bases aligning to TRBD2. TRBV23-1 is assigned to the ORF class and has an uncertain function. The CDR3 has 16 amino acids. Trimming removed 0 bases from V and 10 bases from J; junction bases left unmatched: 8.

This clonotype was found once. The chain is built from TRBV28 and TRBJ2-2; D call uncertain. V lost 2 bases and J lost 3, with 7 bases in between. The CDR3 totals 14 residues. Germline-derived CDR1 and CDR2 are MDHEN and SYDVKM. In nucleotides, the CDR3 is TGTGCCAGCAGTTTAAGTGGTTACACCGGGGAGCTGTTTTTT. Its translation: CASSLSGYTGELFF.

The chain carries TRBV6-5 and TRBJ1-1; no firm D call. This CDR3 is 16 amino acids long. V lost 3 bases, J lost 0 bases, and 14 bases lay in between. Germline-derived CDR1 and CDR2 are MNHEY and SVGAGI. The CDR3 spells CASSYGDGTLNTEAFF. Here the CDR3 DNA reads TGTGCCAGCAGTTATGGAGACGGAACATTGAACACTGAAGCTTTCTTT.